The next 19 T cell receptor beta chains were all read from a single sample in a study of T-cell memory formation after mild COVID-19. TCRdb reanalysed the 5' RACE reads using MiXCR and keeps one entry per CDR3 protein. The sample consists of approximately 300,000 distinct CDR3 sequences, 15% to 20% of them appearing once. The sequenced material came from PBMCs or a T cell subset sorted from them (not recorded which). The receptors were sampled from a man aged 18 to 29 who had mild COVID-19 (a few samples of this study predate the infection). Cell type and time point are not known.

The V gene is TRBV20-1, the J gene TRBJ2-5, with 8 bases that match TRBD2. This CDR3 region has 11 residues. The germline V gene has CDR1 DFQATT and CDR2 SNEGSKA (reference sequence). The CDR3 region has the DNA TGCACCGTGCGGGGGGTGGAGACCCAGTACTTC. This translates into CTVRGVETQYF.

The table lists this clonotype with a few counts. This rearrangement joins TRBV7-9 to TRBJ2-3, with a weak D call TRBD1 (6 bases). Germline V gene data show CDR1 as SEHNR and CDR2 as FQNEAQ (reference sequence). This CDR3 has 15 residues. Trimming cost V 6 bases and J 0 bases, with 13 bases left between them. DNA for the CDR3: TGTGCCAGCAGGGCTCGGGACACGAGCACAGATACGCAGTATTTT. Translation gives CASRARDTSTDTQYF.

This chain connects TRBV11-2 to TRBJ1-2, with D unclear. Germline V gene lookup returns CDR1 SGHAT and CDR2 FQNNGV. The V end lost 6 bases, the J end lost 0 bases, and 8 bases lay between the germline ends. This CDR3 is 13 amino acids long. The CDR3: CASRRITNYGYTF. In DNA, the CDR3 is TGTGCCAGCAGACGGATTACTAACTATGGCTACACCTTC.

In its sample, this clonotype was seen once. The rearrangement links TRBV6-5 to TRBJ2-5; maybe TRBD2 (5 bases). V was shortened by 4 bases and J by 5 bases, with 11 bases between the two germline ends. The CDR3 is made up of 13 amino acids. Germline-derived CDR1 and CDR2 are MNHEY and SVGAGI. The CDR3 DNA reads TGTGCCAGCAGTTGGGTTCGAGGGGAGACCCAGTACTTC. As protein: CASSWVRGETQYF.

V gene TRBV7-9 combines with J gene TRBJ2-1; D might be TRBD1 or TRBD2, each matching 6 bases. Looked up from germline, CDR1 is SEHNR and CDR2 is FQNEAQ (reference sequence). The CDR3 is 12 amino acids. V was pared by 5 bases and J by 9 bases, with 11 bases between. The CDR3 DNA is TGTGCCAGCAGCACAGGGAGGAGTGAGCAGTTCTTC. Amino acids: CASSTGRSEQFF.

This sequence joins TRBV20-1 and TRBJ1-3, with 8 nucleotides matching TRBD1. Germline V lookup: CDR1 DFQATT, CDR2 SNEGSKA (reference sequence). The CDR3 length is 16 residues. V was clipped by 5 bases and J by 0 bases; unmatched bases: 9. The CDR3 DNA reads TGCAGTGCTGCCTCCTCCGGGACAGGCTCTGGAAACACCATATATTTT. Residues: CSAASSGTGSGNTIYF.

This clonotype was counted between two and nine times. The V call is TRBV20-1, the J call TRBJ2-1, with D possibly being TRBD2 (6 bases). Trimming shortened V by 0 bases and J by 6 bases, and 12 bases separated the two germline ends. The germline V gene has CDR1 DFQATT and CDR2 SNEGSKA (reference sequence). The length of the CDR3 is 14 residues. CDR3 amino acids: CSARDLGRINEQFF. The CDR3 DNA follows: TGCAGTGCTAGAGATCTTGGGAGGATCAATGAGCAGTTCTTC.

The chain combines TRBV21-1 with TRBJ2-7; TRBD1 was called by the table and not checked on the DNA. TRBV21-1 is described as a pseudogene. The CDR3 runs 15 residues. Written as DNA, the CDR3 is TGTGCCAGCAGCAGGGGACGGAACTTCTCCTACGAGCAGTACTTC. It specifies CASSRGRNFSYEQYF.

The sample holds a few counts of this clonotype. The chain employs TRBV7-9 and TRBJ2-7; D gene ambiguous. V was shortened by 4 bases and J by 6 bases, with 16 bases between the two germline ends. Germline CDR1 and CDR2: SEHNR and FQNEAQ (reference sequence). The CDR3 is 14 amino acids. This CDR3 is CASSSDLGFVEQYV. CDR3 bases: TGTGCCAGCAGCTCCGATTTGGGGTTCGTCGAGCAGTACGTC.

V is TRBV7-9 and J is TRBJ2-1; the D gene is possibly TRBD2 (7 bases). V was shortened by 6 bases and J by 6 bases, with 24 bases between the two germline ends. Germline loops: CDR1 SEHNR, CDR2 FQNEAQ (reference sequence). CDR3 length equals 17 residues. The CDR3 sequence: CASRSPWEGGLINEQFF. In nucleotides, the CDR3 is TGTGCCAGCAGATCCCCGTGGGAGGGGGGCCTTATCAATGAGCAGTTCTTC.

This clonotype was detected only a few times. This chain links TRBV6-5 with TRBJ2-7, with TRBD1 matching over 7 bases. Germline V gene sequence: CDR1 MNHEY, CDR2 SVGAGI. The CDR3 has 14 amino acids. Trimming removed 8 bases from V and 0 bases from J; junction bases left unmatched: 7. The CDR3 region has the DNA TGTGCCAGCGCGGACAGGCTGAGCTCCTACGAGCAGTACGTC. Translated, it gives CASADRLSSYEQYV.

This clonotype showed up just a few times. The V call is TRBV29-1, the J call TRBJ1-2; D unresolved. Germline V gives CDR1 SQVTM, CDR2 ANQGSEA. The CDR3 is 11 amino acids. V was cut by 4 bases and J by 8 bases, with 11 bases left in between. CDR3 coding DNA: TGCAGCGTTGCCCAAGGGTGGGGCTACACCTTC. This translates into CSVAQGWGYTF.

There are a few counts of this clonotype. This sequence joins TRBV20-1 and TRBJ1-5, with D perhaps matching TRBD1 (5 bases). The CDR3 totals 13 residues. CDR1 is DFQATT, CDR2 SNEGSKA, per germline (reference sequence). Trimming stripped 4 bases from V and 5 bases from J, with 12 bases between. As DNA, the CDR3 is TGCAGTGCTACTTCAGGGCTTGATCAGCCCCAGCATTTT. Amino acid sequence: CSATSGLDQPQHF.

This clonotype was picked up a small number of times. The chain carries TRBV19 and TRBJ1-5, with a tentative D call TRBD1 (6 bases). This CDR3 contains 12 residues. The V gene's germline CDR1 is LNHDA and CDR2 SQIVND (reference sequence). The chain's CDR3 is CAIGQMDQPQHF. CDR3 DNA sequence: TGTGCGATAGGACAGATGGATCAGCCCCAGCATTTT.

Many counts were recorded for this clonotype. This chain links TRBV7-2 with TRBJ2-2, with 11 bases matching TRBD2. Germline V CDR1 and CDR2: SGHTA, FQGNSA. The CDR3 runs 15 residues. The ends lost 5 bases at V and 6 bases at J; junction bases unmatched: 5. CDR3 residues: CASSHTSGGAGELFF. In nucleotides, the CDR3 is TGTGCCAGCAGCCATACTAGCGGGGGCGCCGGGGAGCTGTTTTTT. Using reference TRBV7-2 and TRBJ2-2 for the parts outside the CDR3, the full variable domain is GAGVSQSPSNKVTEKGKDVELRCDPISGHTALYWYRQSLGQGLEFLIYFQGNSAPDKSGLPSDRFSAERTGGSVSTLTIQRTQQEDSAVYLCASSHTSGGAGELFFGEGSRLTVL.

This clonotype appeared a few times. This chain connects TRBV6-5 to TRBJ1-6; D is undetermined. The CDR3 extends over 14 amino acids. V was clipped by 7 bases and J by 10 bases, with 17 bases between them. The V gene's germline CDR1 is MNHEY and CDR2 SVGAGI. The CDR3 nucleotides are TGTGCCAGCACCCCGGGCGGTCAAGAGTCACCCCTCCACTTT. It is translated as CASTPGGQESPLHF.

V gene TRBV6-6 combines with J gene TRBJ1-1; D is unresolved. V lost 0 bases, J lost 4 bases, and 3 bases lay in between. Germline-derived CDR1 and CDR2 are MNHNY and SVGAGI (reference sequence). The CDR3 spans 12 residues. The CDR3 loop is CASSYSATEAFF. CDR3 nucleotides: TGTGCCAGCAGTTACTCTGCCACTGAAGCTTTCTTT.

The chain employs TRBV4-3 and TRBJ2-5; tentatively, D is TRBD1 (6 bases). CDR1 LGHNA and CDR2 YSLEER come from the germline V gene. With 11 bases removed from V and 7 bases from J, the gap between germline ends came to 14 bases. The CDR3 loop spans 11 amino acids. In DNA, the CDR3 is TGCGCCCCGGGACACTTAACGACCCAGTACTTC. Its translation: CAPGHLTTQYF.

This clonotype was found many times. The rearrangement joins TRBV7-2 to TRBJ2-5, with D possibly being TRBD1 (6 bases). The CDR3 extends over 16 amino acids. Germline V gene data show CDR1 as SGHTA and CDR2 as FQGNSA. V was pared by 1 base and J by 4 bases, with 16 bases between. CDR3 DNA sequence: TGTGCCAGCAGCTTAGGACCCCCGGGACAAGTAGAGACCCAGTACTTC. Translating it yields CASSLGPPGQVETQYF.